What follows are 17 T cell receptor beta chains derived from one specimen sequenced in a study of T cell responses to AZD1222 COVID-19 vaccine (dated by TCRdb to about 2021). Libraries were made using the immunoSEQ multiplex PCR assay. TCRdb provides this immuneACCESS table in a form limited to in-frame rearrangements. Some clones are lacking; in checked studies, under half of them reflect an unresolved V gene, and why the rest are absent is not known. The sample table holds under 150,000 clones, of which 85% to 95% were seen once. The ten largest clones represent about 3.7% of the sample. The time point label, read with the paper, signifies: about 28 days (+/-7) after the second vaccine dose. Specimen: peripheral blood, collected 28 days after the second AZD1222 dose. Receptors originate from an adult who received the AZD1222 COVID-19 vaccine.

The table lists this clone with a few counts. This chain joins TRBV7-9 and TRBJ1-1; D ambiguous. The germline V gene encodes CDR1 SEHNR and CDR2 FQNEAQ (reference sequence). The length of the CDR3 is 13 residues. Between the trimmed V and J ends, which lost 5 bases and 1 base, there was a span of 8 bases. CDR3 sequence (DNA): TGTGCCAGCAGCACACAGAGGAACACTGAAGCTTTCTTT. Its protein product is CASSTQRNTEAFF. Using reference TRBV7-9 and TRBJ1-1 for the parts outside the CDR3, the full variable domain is DTGVSQNPRHKITKRGQNVTFRCDPISEHNRLYWYRQTLGQGPEFLTYFQNEAQLEKSRLLSDRFSAERPKGSFSTLEIQRTEQGDSAMYLCASSTQRNTEAFFGQGTRLTVV.

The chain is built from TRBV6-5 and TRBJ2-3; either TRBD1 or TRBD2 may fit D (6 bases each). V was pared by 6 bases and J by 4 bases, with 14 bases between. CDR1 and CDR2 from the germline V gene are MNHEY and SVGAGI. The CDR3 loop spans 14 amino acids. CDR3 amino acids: CASSSQGGPDTQYF. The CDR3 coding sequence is TGTGCCAGCAGCTCACAGGGAGGCCCAGATACGCAGTATTTT.

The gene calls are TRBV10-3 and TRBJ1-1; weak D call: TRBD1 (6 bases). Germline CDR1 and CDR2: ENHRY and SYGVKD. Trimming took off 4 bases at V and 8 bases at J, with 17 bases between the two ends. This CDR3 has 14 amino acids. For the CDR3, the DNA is TGTGCCATCAGTGGGGGGATGACAGGACACGAAGCTTTCTTT. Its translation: CAISGGMTGHEAFF.

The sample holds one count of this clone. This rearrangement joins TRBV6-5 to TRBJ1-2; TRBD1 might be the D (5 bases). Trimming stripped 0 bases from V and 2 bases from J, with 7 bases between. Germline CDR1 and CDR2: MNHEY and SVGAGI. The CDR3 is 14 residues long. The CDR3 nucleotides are TGTGCCAGCAGTTACTCCGGGGGAAACTATGGCTACACCTTC. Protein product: CASSYSGGNYGYTF.

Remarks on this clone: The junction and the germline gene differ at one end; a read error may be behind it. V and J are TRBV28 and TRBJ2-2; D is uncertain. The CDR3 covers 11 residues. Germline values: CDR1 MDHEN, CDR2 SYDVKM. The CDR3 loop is CASSLFGELFF. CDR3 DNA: TGTGCCAGCAGCTTATTCGGGGAGCTGTTTTTT. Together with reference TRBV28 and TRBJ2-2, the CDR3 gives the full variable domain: DVKVTQSSRYLVKRTGEKVFLECVQDMDHENMFWYRQDPGLGLRLIYFSYDVKMKEKGDIPEGYSVSREKKERFSLILESASTNQTSMYLCASSLFGELFFGEGSRLTVL.

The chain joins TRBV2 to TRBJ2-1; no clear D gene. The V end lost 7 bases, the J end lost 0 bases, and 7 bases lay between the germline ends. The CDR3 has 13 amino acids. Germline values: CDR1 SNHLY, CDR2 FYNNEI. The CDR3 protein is CASTRSSYNEQFF. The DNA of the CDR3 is TGTGCCAGCACGAGGAGCTCCTACAATGAGCAGTTCTTC.

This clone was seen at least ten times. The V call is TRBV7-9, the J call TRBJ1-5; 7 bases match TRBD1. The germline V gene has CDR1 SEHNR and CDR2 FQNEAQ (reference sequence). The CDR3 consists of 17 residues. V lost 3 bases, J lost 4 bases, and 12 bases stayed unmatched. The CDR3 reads CASSFGTTGTANQPQHF. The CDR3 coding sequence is TGTGCCAGCAGCTTTGGGACGACAGGGACAGCGAATCAGCCCCAGCATTTT. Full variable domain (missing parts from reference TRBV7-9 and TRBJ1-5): DTGVSQNPRHKITKRGQNVTFRCDPISEHNRLYWYRQTLGQGPEFLTYFQNEAQLEKSRLLSDRFSAERPKGSFSTLEIQRTEQGDSAMYLCASSFGTTGTANQPQHFGDGTRLSIL.

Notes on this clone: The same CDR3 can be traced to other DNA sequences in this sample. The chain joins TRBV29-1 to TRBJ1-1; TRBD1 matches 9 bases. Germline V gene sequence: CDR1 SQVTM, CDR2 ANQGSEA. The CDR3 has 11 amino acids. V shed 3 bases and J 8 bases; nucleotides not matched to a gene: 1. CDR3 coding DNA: TGCAGCGTTGAGGGACAGGGAGAAGCTTTCTTT. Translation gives CSVEGQGEAFF.

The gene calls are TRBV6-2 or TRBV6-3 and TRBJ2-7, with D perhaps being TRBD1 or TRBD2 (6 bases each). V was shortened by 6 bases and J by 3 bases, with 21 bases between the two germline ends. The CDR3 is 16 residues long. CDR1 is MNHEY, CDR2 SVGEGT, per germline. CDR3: CASSNYGTPGGYEQYF. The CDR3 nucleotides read TGTGCCAGCAGCAACTACGGGACACCCGGGGGCTACGAGCAGTACTTC.

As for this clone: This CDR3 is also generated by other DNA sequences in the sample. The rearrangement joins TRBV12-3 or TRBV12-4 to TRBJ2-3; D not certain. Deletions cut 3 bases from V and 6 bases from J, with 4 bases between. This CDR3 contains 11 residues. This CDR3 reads CASSLRDTQYF. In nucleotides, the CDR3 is TGTGCCAGCAGTTTGAGGGATACGCAGTATTTT.

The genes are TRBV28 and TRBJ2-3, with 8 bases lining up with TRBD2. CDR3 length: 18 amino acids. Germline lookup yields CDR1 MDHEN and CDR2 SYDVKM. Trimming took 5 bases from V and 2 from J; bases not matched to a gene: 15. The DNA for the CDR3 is TGTGCCAGCAGTCCCAACTCCCCTAGCGGGTTAAACACAGATACGCAGTATTTT. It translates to CASSPNSPSGLNTDTQYF.

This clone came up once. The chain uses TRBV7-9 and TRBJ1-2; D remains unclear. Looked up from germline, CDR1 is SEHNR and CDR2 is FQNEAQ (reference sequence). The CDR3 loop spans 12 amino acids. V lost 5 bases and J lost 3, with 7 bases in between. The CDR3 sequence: CASSLGDYGYTF. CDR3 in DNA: TGTGCCAGCAGCCTTGGGGACTATGGCTACACCTTC.

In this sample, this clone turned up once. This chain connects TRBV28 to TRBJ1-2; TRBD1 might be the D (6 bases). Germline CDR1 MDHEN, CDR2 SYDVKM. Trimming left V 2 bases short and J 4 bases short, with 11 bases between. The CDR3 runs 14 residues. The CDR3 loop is CASSLPGQFYGYTF. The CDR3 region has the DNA TGTGCCAGCAGTTTACCCGGACAGTTCTATGGCTACACCTTC.

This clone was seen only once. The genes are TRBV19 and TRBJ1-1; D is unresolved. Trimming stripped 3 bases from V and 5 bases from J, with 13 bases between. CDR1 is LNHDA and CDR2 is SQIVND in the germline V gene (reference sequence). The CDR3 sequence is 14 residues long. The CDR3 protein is CASSIGIIGTEAFF. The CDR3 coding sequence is TGTGCCAGTAGTATCGGGATTATAGGGACTGAAGCTTTCTTT. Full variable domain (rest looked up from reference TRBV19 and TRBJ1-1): DGGITQSPKYLFRKEGQNVTLSCEQNLNHDAMYWYRQDPGQGLRLIYYSQIVNDFQKGDIAEGYSVSREKKESFPLTVTSAQKNPTAFYLCASSIGIIGTEAFFGQGTRLTVV.

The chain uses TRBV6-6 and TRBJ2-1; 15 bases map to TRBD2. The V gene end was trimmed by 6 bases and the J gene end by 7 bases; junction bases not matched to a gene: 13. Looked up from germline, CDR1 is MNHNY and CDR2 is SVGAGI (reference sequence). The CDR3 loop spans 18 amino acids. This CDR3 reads CASRRPGLAGGTSNEQFF. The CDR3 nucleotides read TGTGCCAGCAGGCGACCGGGACTAGCGGGAGGAACTTCGAATGAGCAGTTCTTC.

CDR3 region: CASSVNPNYRGLVEQYF. The CDR3 nucleotides read TGTGCCAGCAGCGTGAATCCTAATTACAGGGGGCTAGTCGAGCAGTACTTC. The chain is built from TRBV5-6 and TRBJ2-7, with 9 bases that match TRBD1. CDR1 is SGHDT and CDR2 is YYEEEE in the germline V gene. The CDR3 totals 17 residues. V shed 4 bases and J 6 bases; nucleotides not matched to a gene: 17.

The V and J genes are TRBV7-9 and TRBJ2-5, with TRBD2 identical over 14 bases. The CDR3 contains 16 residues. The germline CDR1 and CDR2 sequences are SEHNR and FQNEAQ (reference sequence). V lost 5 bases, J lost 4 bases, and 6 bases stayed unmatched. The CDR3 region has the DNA TGTGCCAGCAGCATAGGGACTAGCGGGAGACGAGAGACCCAGTACTTC. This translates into CASSIGTSGRRETQYF.